These 8 T cell receptor beta chains share one sample of origin, sequenced in a study of blood T cell repertoires in COVID-19. TCRdb's table, derived via immunoSEQ multiplex PCR, lists solely in-frame clones and lacks some. The sample holds 200,000 to 300,000 clones, around 92% seen once. The source material was peripheral blood. These TCRs come from a person between 18 and 35 years old with COVID-19, enrolled during active disease.

The rearrangement uses TRBV7-9 and TRBJ1-2, with D maybe TRBD1 (5 bases). The CDR3 contains 13 residues. Germline lookup yields CDR1 SEHNR and CDR2 FQNEAQ (reference sequence). V lost 2 bases and J 8 bases, leaving 12 bases between the germline ends. The CDR3 region has the DNA TGTGCCAGCAGCTTATCGCAGGGCGAGGGCTACACCTTC. This encodes CASSLSQGEGYTF.

CDR3 coding DNA: TGCGCCAGCAGCTCGGGACTAGATTCCTACAATGAGCAGTTCTTC. This translates into CASSSGLDSYNEQFF. V and J are TRBV5-1 and TRBJ2-1; 8 nucleotides agree with TRBD2. The ends lost 3 bases at V and 1 base at J; junction bases unmatched: 3. Per germline, CDR1 SGHRS and CDR2 YFSETQ. The length of the CDR3 is 15 residues.

The V and J genes are TRBV21-1 and TRBJ2-3; the table gives TRBD1 as D, unverified against the DNA. TRBV21-1 has pseudogene status. The CDR3 has 18 residues. CDR3 nucleotides: TGTGCCAGCGAAATAGCAAAATCGACAGGGACCCGCACAGATACGCAGTATTTT. Amino acid sequence: CASEIAKSTGTRTDTQYF.

The rearrangement links TRBV27 to TRBJ2-2; possibly TRBD1 for D (5 bases). Germline V gives CDR1 MNHEY, CDR2 SMNVEV (reference sequence). The V gene lost 6 bases and the J gene lost 7 bases, with 24 bases spanning the gap. The CDR3 runs to 17 residues. The CDR3 sequence: CASSLSTGFSRSGELFF. DNA of the CDR3: TGTGCCAGCAGCCTCAGTACAGGATTCAGCCGAAGCGGGGAGCTGTTTTTT.

V is TRBV5-1 and J is TRBJ2-1; 12 nucleotides agree with TRBD1. The CDR3 sequence is 15 residues long. Per the germline V gene, CDR1 is SGHRS and CDR2 is YFSETQ. With 3 bases clipped from V and 6 bases from J, the junction kept 4 bases outside the gene matches. The CDR3 reads CASSSQGQGANEQFF. For the CDR3, the DNA is TGCGCCAGCAGCTCCCAGGGACAGGGGGCCAATGAGCAGTTCTTC.

The gene calls are TRBV6-1 and TRBJ1-1; maybe TRBD1 (5 bases). The length of the CDR3 is 12 residues. Trimming removed 3 bases at V and 10 bases at J, with 12 bases between. Germline-derived CDR1 and CDR2 are MNHNS and SASEGT. The CDR3 loop is CASSDLLGGAFF. The CDR3 nucleotides are TGTGCCAGCAGTGACCTTCTGGGGGGAGCTTTCTTT.

This chain uses TRBV12-3 or TRBV12-4 with TRBJ2-1, with 9 bases aligning to TRBD2. This CDR3 comprises 13 residues. V trimming: 1 base; J trimming: 8 bases; junction bases outside the gene matches: 0. The CDR3 DNA reads as TGTGCCAGCAGTTTAGAGCGGGAGGATGAGCAGTTCTTC. It codes for CASSLEREDEQFF.

This chain joins TRBV27 and TRBJ2-7, with 7 bases aligning to TRBD1. Losses at the gene ends were 7 bases for V and 2 bases for J; bases not matched to a gene: 8. CDR3 length: 14 amino acids. Germline V gene sequence: CDR1 MNHEY, CDR2 SMNVEV (reference sequence). This CDR3 is CASNPTGQPYEQYF. Here the CDR3 DNA reads TGTGCCAGCAACCCGACGGGACAGCCCTACGAGCAGTACTTC.